Listed here are 5 T cell receptor beta chains from one sample, sequenced in a study of identical twins. One entry per CDR3 protein, called by TCRdb with MiXCR from the 5' RACE reads. The sample lists 600,000 to 800,000 distinct CDR3 sequences; less than 25% were seen once. These data are also associated with another study on T cells expressing NK-cell markers.

Sequences were obtained from PBMCs. Receptors originate from a young woman in good health.

This chain uses TRBV5-1 with TRBJ2-7; D not certain. Trimming left V 0 bases short and J 1 base short, with 8 bases between. CDR1 is SGHRS and CDR2 is YFSETQ in the germline V gene. The CDR3 sequence is 14 residues long. CDR3 residues: CASSLDGESYEQYF. The DNA for the CDR3 is TGCGCCAGCAGCTTGGATGGGGAATCCTACGAGCAGTACTTC.

DNA of the CDR3: TGTGCCAGCGACTATCGAGGGGGCGACTCCTACAATGAGCAGTTCTTC. Translated, it gives CASDYRGGDSYNEQFF. The V and J genes are TRBV12-3 or TRBV12-4 and TRBJ2-1; 7 nucleotides agree with TRBD1. Germline trimming cut 8 bases from V and 0 bases from J; bases unmatched to any gene: 10. This CDR3 contains 16 residues.

This clonotype was observed a few times. The chain combines TRBV12-3 or TRBV12-4 with TRBJ2-2; D is perhaps TRBD1 or TRBD2 (5 bases each). The V end lost 6 bases, the J end lost 4 bases, and 15 bases lay between the germline ends. This CDR3 contains 15 residues. This chain's CDR3 is CASSLAPGTTGELFF. DNA of the CDR3: TGTGCCAGCAGCCTAGCCCCAGGGACCACCGGGGAGCTGTTTTTT.

The genes are TRBV6-5 and TRBJ2-1, with 9 positions matching TRBD2. CDR3 length equals 18 residues. Unmatched junction bases numbered 17, after V lost 2 bases and J lost 9 bases. Germline CDR1 MNHEY, CDR2 SVGAGI. CDR3: CASSYPPRSASGILEQFF. DNA of the CDR3: TGTGCCAGCAGTTACCCGCCCCGGTCGGCTAGCGGGATACTTGAGCAGTTCTTC.

The chain links TRBV6-1 to TRBJ1-1, with D possibly matching TRBD1 (6 bases). V lost 7 bases, J lost 2 bases, and 14 bases lay in between. This CDR3 is 14 amino acids long. The germline V gene has CDR1 MNHNS and CDR2 SASEGT. CDR3 amino acids: CASKRGGENTEAFF. CDR3 bases: TGTGCCAGCAAAAGAGGGGGGGAAAACACTGAAGCTTTCTTT.